The clone carrying this T cell receptor (beta chain) has just a few counts. Followed longitudinally, the Seattle patients had been enrolled during active infection. As originally analysed: Amplification from reference gene primers served as the basis for estimated nucleated cell counts. The repertoire was sequenced with immunoSEQ multiplex PCR; TCRdb's copy has only in-frame clones and lacks some. V, J and clone size are those of that table, while D and trimming were read from the DNA. Of 100,000 to 150,000 clones listed, 86% were seen once; the top ten hold over 10%. The sample originates from a study of blood T cell repertoires in COVID-19. Study details: T cells, B-cell-depleted T cells, or PBMCs supplied cDNA or gDNA.

CDR3 length: 12 amino acids. V shed 4 bases and J shed 7 bases, with 11 bases lying between them. Germline V gene sequence: CDR1 SGHDT, CDR2 YYEEEE. V gene TRBV5-6 combines with J gene TRBJ1-2; possibly TRBD1 for D (5 bases). What was sequenced was peripheral blood. The clonotype comes from a woman between 65 and 79 years old with COVID-19, enrolled during active disease. DNA for the CDR3: TGTGCCAGCAGCCCTGGGGGGACTGGCTACACCTTC. Amino acids: CASSPGGTGYTF.